One sample yielded the 28 T cell receptor beta chains listed below, sequenced in a study of OX40 agonist ivuxolimab in advanced cancers. Using immunoSEQ multiplex PCR, the repertoire was profiled, and TCRdb retains in-frame clones only, with some absent. The sample has 48,000 or so clones, roughly 94% seen once; the top ten hold roughly 12%. The input for sequencing was CD4+ or CD8+ T cells sorted from blood, taken in a trial of the OX40 agonist ivuxolimab. These receptors were taken from an adult with an advanced solid tumor such as melanoma, head and neck, liver or kidney cancer.

This clone was observed once. The chain uses TRBV7-2 and TRBJ2-5, with D hard to call. The end of the DNA fits TRBJ2-7 better, so the J call may be wrong. The germline V gene encodes CDR1 SGHTA and CDR2 FQGNSA. The CDR3 is made up of 14 amino acids. CDR3 sequence: CASSPPGQIYEQYF. The CDR3 DNA reads TGTGCCAGCAGCCCCCCTGGCCAGATCTACGAGCAGTACTTC.

The genes are TRBV6-5 and TRBJ2-2, with D maybe TRBD2 (6 bases). The germline gives CDR1 MNHEY, CDR2 SVGAGI. V dropped 2 bases and J dropped 8 bases, with 12 bases sitting between them. The CDR3 length is 14 residues. In DNA form, the CDR3 reads TGTGCCAGCAGTTACCTCGGGGCGGGAGGGGAGCTGTTTTTT. Encoded protein: CASSYLGAGGELFF.

The chain employs TRBV5-8 and TRBJ2-5; 13 nucleotides line up with TRBD2. Germline V CDR1 and CDR2: SGHTS, YDEGEE. The V gene end was trimmed by 3 bases and the J gene end by 1 base; junction bases not matched to a gene: 9. This CDR3 spans 18 amino acids. As DNA, the CDR3 is TGTGCCAGCAGCTCCGGGCATGGGACTAGCGGGATCCAAGAGACCCAGTACTTC. Protein sequence: CASSSGHGTSGIQETQYF.

This clone was detected only once. The chain employs TRBV6-6 and TRBJ2-7; the match to TRBD1 covers 7 bases. Germline trimming cut 0 bases from V and 6 bases from J; bases unmatched to any gene: 8. Germline-derived CDR1 and CDR2 are MNHNY and SVGAGI (reference sequence). CDR3 size: 15 residues. DNA for the CDR3: TGTGCCAGCAGTTACTCGGCAGGGGGTTATCCCGAGCAGTACTTC. This encodes CASSYSAGGYPEQYF.

A single count supports this clone. This chain connects TRBV19 to TRBJ2-1; 8 nucleotides line up with TRBD2. V dropped 3 bases and J dropped 9; count of bases not matched to a gene: 7. The CDR3 contains 14 residues. Germline CDR1 is LNHDA and CDR2 is SQIVND (reference sequence). The CDR3, as DNA: TGTGCCAGTAGTATGCTAGCGGGCACCCCTGAGCAGTTCTTC. Translation: CASSMLAGTPEQFF.

This rearrangement joins TRBV10-1 to TRBJ1-1, with D maybe TRBD1 (6 bases). Trimming took 0 bases from V and 5 from J, leaving 13 bases between them. CDR1 and CDR2 from the germline V gene are WNHNN and SYGVQD (reference sequence). The CDR3 is made up of 15 amino acids. The CDR3 is CASSESTGAATEAFF. DNA of the CDR3: TGCGCCAGCAGTGAGTCGACGGGGGCGGCTACTGAAGCTTTCTTT.

V is TRBV19 and J is TRBJ1-2, with D tentatively TRBD1 (5 bases). Trimming removed 7 bases from V and 6 bases from J, with 18 bases in between. This CDR3 is 14 amino acids long. CDR1 LNHDA and CDR2 SQIVND come from the germline V gene (reference sequence). The CDR3 here is CASNGRGWKDGYTF. In nucleotides, the CDR3 is TGTGCCAGTAATGGTAGGGGATGGAAGGATGGCTACACCTTC. Variable domain in full (rest from reference TRBV19 and TRBJ1-2): DGGITQSPKYLFRKEGQNVTLSCEQNLNHDAMYWYRQDPGQGLRLIYYSQIVNDFQKGDIAEGYSVSREKKESFPLTVTSAQKNPTAFYLCASNGRGWKDGYTFGSGTRLTVV.

The V gene is TRBV6-5, the J gene TRBJ2-7; D might be TRBD1 or TRBD2, each matching 5 bases. Germline lookup yields CDR1 MNHEY and CDR2 SVGAGI. Trimming left V 6 bases short and J 4 bases short, with 19 bases between. The CDR3 length is 15 residues. The CDR3 loop is CASRGRDEGFYEQYF. The CDR3 nucleotides read TGTGCCAGCAGGGGTAGGGACGAAGGATTTTACGAGCAGTACTTC.

This clone was detected once. The J gene is TRBJ1-1, the V gene TRBV7-2; D gene uncertain. The V end lost 5 bases, the J end lost 10 bases, and 14 bases lay between the germline ends. The length of the CDR3 is 12 residues. Germline CDR1 and CDR2: SGHTA and FQGNSA. The CDR3 DNA reads as TGTGCCAGCAGCACGTGGGCGGAGGGAGCTTTCTTT. Its translation: CASSTWAEGAFF.

The chain has TRBV7-9 and TRBJ1-1; unclear D gene. V lost 0 bases and J 7 bases, leaving 3 bases between the germline ends. Germline-derived CDR1 and CDR2 are SEHNR and FQNEAQ (reference sequence). The CDR3 runs to 11 residues. CDR3 in DNA: TGTGCCAGCAGCTTAGCCAGTGAAGCTTTCTTT. It encodes CASSLASEAFF. Based on the CDR3 plus reference TRBV7-9 and TRBJ1-1, the full variable domain is DTGVSQNPRHKITKRGQNVTFRCDPISEHNRLYWYRQTLGQGPEFLTYFQNEAQLEKSRLLSDRFSAERPKGSFSTLEIQRTEQGDSAMYLCASSLASEAFFGQGTRLTVV.

The V gene is TRBV15, the J gene TRBJ2-1, with 8 nucleotides matching TRBD2. This CDR3 region has 16 residues. Germline-derived CDR1 and CDR2 are LNHNV and YYDKDF (reference sequence). J gave up 4 bases and V 1 base, and 6 bases lay outside the gene matches. CDR3 nucleotides: TGTGCCACCAGCAGAGGAACTAGCGGTCCATACAATGAGCAGTTCTTC. Translation: CATSRGTSGPYNEQFF.

V gene TRBV28 combines with J gene TRBJ2-1; 7 positions match TRBD2. This CDR3 is 16 amino acids long. In germline, CDR1 is MDHEN, CDR2 SYDVKM. Trimming at V came to 4 bases and at J to 4 bases, leaving 10 bases not matched to a gene. The CDR3 loop reads CASSSPPTSVYNEQFF. In DNA, the CDR3 is TGTGCCAGCAGTTCCCCTCCCACTAGCGTTTACAATGAGCAGTTCTTC.

This clone was recorded once. The gene calls are TRBV6-1 and TRBJ2-7; D is perhaps TRBD1 (6 bases). CDR1 and CDR2 (germline): MNHNS, SASEGT. The ends were cut back, 9 bases at V and 1 base at J, with 13 bases in the middle. The CDR3 is made up of 13 amino acids. CDR3 in DNA: TGTGCCAGTGGGTTTGGGACATCCTACGAGCAGTACTTC. Translated: CASGFGTSYEQYF.

The chain has TRBV6-6 and TRBJ1-3; D not resolved. In germline, CDR1 is MNHNY, CDR2 SVGAGI (reference sequence). Trimming stripped 6 bases from V and 6 bases from J, with 18 bases between. The CDR3 sequence is 15 residues long. In nucleotides, the CDR3 is TGTGCCAGCAGCTACACCGCGACTTTTCCAAACACCATATATTTT. Translated, it gives CASSYTATFPNTIYF.

This clone has only one observation. This chain uses TRBV5-1 with TRBJ2-3, with TRBD2 matching 7 bases. Germline CDR1 and CDR2: SGHRS and YFSETQ. This CDR3 region has 15 residues. V shed 4 bases and J 0 bases; nucleotides not matched to a gene: 5. The CDR3 nucleotides read TGCGCCAGCAGCCCCCCTAGCGGAAGCACAGATACGCAGTATTTT. Protein: CASSPPSGSTDTQYF. The whole variable domain, filled in from reference TRBV5-1 and TRBJ2-3, reads KAGVTQTPRYLIKTRGQQVTLSCSPISGHRSVSWYQQTPGQGLQFLFEYFSETQRNKGNFPGRFSGRQFSNSRSEMNVSTLELGDSALYLCASSPPSGSTDTQYFGPGTRLTVL.

The rearrangement links TRBV6-1 to TRBJ2-1; TRBD2 agrees at 7 bases. CDR1 MNHNS and CDR2 SASEGT come from the germline V gene. Trimming cost V 8 bases and J 0 bases; bases outside gene matches: 1. The CDR3 extends over 13 amino acids. The CDR3 loop reads CASASGSYNEQFF. As DNA, the CDR3 is TGTGCCAGCGCTAGCGGCTCCTACAATGAGCAGTTCTTC.

V gene TRBV6-5 combines with J gene TRBJ1-3; D gene unclear. Germline V gives CDR1 MNHEY, CDR2 SVGAGI. This CDR3 region has 11 residues. V was cut by 10 bases and J by 4 bases, with 8 bases left in between. The CDR3 loop is CATSEGNTIYF. CDR3 in DNA: TGTGCCACCAGCGAAGGAAACACCATATATTTT.

The chain joins TRBV5-1 to TRBJ2-3; D unclear. Trimming removed 3 bases from V and 1 base from J, with 15 bases in between. Looked up from germline, CDR1 is SGHRS and CDR2 is YFSETQ. This CDR3 spans 16 amino acids. The CDR3 sequence is CASSSEGIFGTDTQYF. DNA for the CDR3: TGCGCCAGCAGCTCCGAAGGGATTTTCGGCACAGATACGCAGTATTTT.

This clone is a singleton in its sample. The CDR3 coding sequence is TGTGCCAGTAGTCCAAGACAGGGGGGCCAAGAGACCCAGTACTTC. Translated: CASSPRQGGQETQYF. The chain is built from TRBV19 and TRBJ2-5; 9 bases fit TRBD1. The germline V gene encodes CDR1 LNHDA and CDR2 SQIVND (reference sequence). The V gene end was trimmed by 5 bases and the J gene end by 1 base; junction bases not matched to a gene: 5. This CDR3 is 15 amino acids long.

The rearrangement links TRBV6-5 to TRBJ2-1, with TRBD1 matching over 10 bases. The CDR3 is 15 amino acids. Germline lookup yields CDR1 MNHEY and CDR2 SVGAGI. The trim removed 6 bases at V and 8 bases at J, leaving 10 bases unmatched. CDR3 loop: CASSPGQGSGYEQFF. The CDR3 nucleotides are TGTGCCAGCAGCCCGGGACAGGGGTCCGGGTATGAGCAGTTCTTC.

The chain is built from TRBV4-1 and TRBJ1-6; D gene uncertain. V dropped 0 bases and J dropped 12 bases, with 9 bases sitting between them. The germline CDR1 and CDR2 sequences are MGHRA and YSYEKL. The CDR3 runs 13 residues. CDR3: CASSQDQLGPLHF. The CDR3 DNA sequence: TGCGCCAGCAGCCAAGATCAACTGGGACCCCTCCACTTT.

The rearrangement joins TRBV12-2 to TRBJ2-1; the table names TRBD2, a call not compared with the DNA. TRBV12-2 is noted as a pseudogene. The CDR3 runs to 15 residues. CDR3 amino acids: CASRRSWEVSNEQFF. The CDR3 nucleotides read TGTGCAAGTCGCCGAAGTTGGGAGGTCTCGAATGAGCAGTTCTTC.

The chain has TRBV7-2 and TRBJ1-1; D unresolved. Trimming pared 3 bases from V and 7 bases from J, leaving 6 bases between. This CDR3 is built from 11 residues. Germline V CDR1 and CDR2: SGHTA, FQGNSA. CDR3 loop: CASSFLNEAFF. The CDR3 bases are TGTGCCAGCAGCTTCCTAAATGAAGCTTTCTTT.

V is TRBV5-1 and J is TRBJ2-7, with 8 bases that match TRBD2. The CDR3 spans 17 residues. Germline V gives CDR1 SGHRS, CDR2 YFSETQ. V gave up 1 base and J gave up 4 bases; unmatched junction bases: 13. The CDR3: CASSLISSGRVGYEQYF. CDR3 bases: TGCGCCAGCAGCTTGATTTCCAGCGGGAGAGTGGGTTACGAGCAGTACTTC. Together with reference TRBV5-1 and TRBJ2-7, the CDR3 gives the full variable domain: KAGVTQTPRYLIKTRGQQVTLSCSPISGHRSVSWYQQTPGQGLQFLFEYFSETQRNKGNFPGRFSGRQFSNSRSEMNVSTLELGDSALYLCASSLISSGRVGYEQYFGPGTRLTVT.

The genes are TRBV5-1 and TRBJ2-1; 9 bases match TRBD2. The CDR3 loop spans 15 amino acids. The J segment lost 4 bases and the V segment lost 4 bases, leaving 6 bases of the junction unmatched. Germline values: CDR1 SGHRS, CDR2 YFSETQ. The CDR3 is CASSVSGSQYNEQFF. In nucleotides, the CDR3 is TGCGCCAGCAGCGTTAGCGGGAGTCAGTACAATGAGCAGTTCTTC.

V and J are TRBV29-1 and TRBJ2-2; TRBD2 might be the D (7 bases). The CDR3 runs 14 residues. Germline V gene data show CDR1 as SQVTM and CDR2 as ANQGSEA. CDR3 nucleotides: TGCGGGGGAGGGTCCAGGGGGAACACCGGGGAGCTGTTTTTT. Residues: CGGGSRGNTGELFF.

This chain uses TRBV25-1 with TRBJ2-7; unclear D gene. CDR1 and CDR2 (germline): MGHDK, SYGVNS. Between the trimmed V and J ends, which lost 1 base and 2 bases, there was a span of 6 bases. This CDR3 is 13 amino acids long. The CDR3 bases are TGTGCCAGCAGTGAATTAGGCGCCTACGAGCAGTACTTC. Translation gives CASSELGAYEQYF.

V and J are TRBV2 and TRBJ2-3; a weak D match, TRBD2 (6 bases). V lost 8 bases and J lost 0, with 15 bases in between. Germline CDR1 SNHLY, CDR2 FYNNEI. The CDR3 is made up of 15 amino acids. CDR3 in DNA: TGTGCCAGCTATACGGGACTGTCAAGCACAGATACGCAGTATTTT. Encoded protein: CASYTGLSSTDTQYF.